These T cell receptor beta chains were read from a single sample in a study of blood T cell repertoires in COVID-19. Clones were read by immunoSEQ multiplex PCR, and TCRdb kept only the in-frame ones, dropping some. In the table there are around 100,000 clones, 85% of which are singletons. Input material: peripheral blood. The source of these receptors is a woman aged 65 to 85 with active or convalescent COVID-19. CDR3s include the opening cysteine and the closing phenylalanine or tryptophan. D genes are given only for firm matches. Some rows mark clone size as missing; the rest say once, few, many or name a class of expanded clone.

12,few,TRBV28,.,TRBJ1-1,CASSFGAGAAFF,TGTGCCAGCAGTTTTGGGGCAGGGGCGGCTTTCTTT
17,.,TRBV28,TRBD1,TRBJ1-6,CASSTPPGQPYNSPLHF,TGTGCCAGCAGTACACCTCCGGGACAGCCCTATAATTCACCCCTCCACTTT
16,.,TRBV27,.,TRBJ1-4,CARSYPWETGNEKLFF,TGTGCCAGATCCTACCCCTGGGAAACAGGGAATGAAAAACTGTTTTTT
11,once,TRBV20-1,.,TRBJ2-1,CSAITRDEQFF,TGCAGTGCAATCACGCGGGATGAGCAGTTCTTC
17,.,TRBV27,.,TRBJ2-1,CASSLSSAGKFQAEQFF,TGTGCCAGCAGTTTATCTTCGGCAGGGAAGTTTCAAGCTGAGCAGTTCTTC
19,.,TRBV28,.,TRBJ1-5,CASSLLPETGSVDNQPQHF,TGTGCCAGCAGTTTATTGCCAGAAACAGGGAGTGTGGATAATCAGCCCCAGCATTTT
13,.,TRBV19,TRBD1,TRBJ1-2,CASSGTGGYGYTF,TGTGCCAGTAGTGGGACAGGGGGCTATGGCTACACCTTC
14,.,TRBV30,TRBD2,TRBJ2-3,CAWKVAGDSDTQYF,TGTGCCTGGAAGGTGGCGGGAGACTCAGATACGCAGTATTTT
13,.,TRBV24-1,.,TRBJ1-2,CATSGGGNYGYTF,TGTGCCACCAGTGGAGGGGGAAACTATGGCTACACCTTC
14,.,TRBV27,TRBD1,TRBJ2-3,CASSLDRGQDTQYF,TGTGCCAGCAGTTTGGACAGGGGGCAGGATACGCAGTATTTT
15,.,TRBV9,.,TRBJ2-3,CASSVGGFKLDTQYF,TGTGCCAGCAGCGTAGGCGGGTTTAAGTTAGATACGCAGTATTTT
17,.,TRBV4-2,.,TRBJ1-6,CASSQDRTSSYNSPLHF,TGTGCCAGCAGCCAAGATAGAACGAGCTCCTATAATTCACCCCTCCACTTT
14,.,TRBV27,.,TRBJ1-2,CASSLIQGLGGYTF,TGTGCCAGCAGTTTAATACAGGGTTTGGGTGGCTACACCTTC
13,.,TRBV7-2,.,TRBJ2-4,CASSRDFPNIQYF,TGTGCCAGCAGCCGGGACTTTCCAAACATTCAGTACTTC